The TCR beta chain under discussion was sequenced for a study of PD-1 blockade in classical Hodgkin lymphoma. Time point denoted: cycle 4 day 1 (C4D1), after 5 to 7 weeks of nivolumab. Patients all relapsed after autologous stem cell transplantation, and there was variation in brentuximab vedotin exposure. Profiled with immunoSEQ multiplex PCR; TCRdb holds only in-frame clones, not every one. The data show roughly 100,000 clones, roughly 90% seen once. Worth noting for this clone: Its antigen is currently unknown.

The study's findings and limits: Repertoires differed for reasons still undefined, possibly disease activity or prior therapy.

Germline CDR1 reads LGHNT; CDR2 reads FRNRAP. V was trimmed by 3 bases and J by 0 bases, leaving 6 bases between them. This CDR3 has 13 amino acids. This receptor was taken from a human donor with classical Hodgkin lymphoma. Here the sequenced sample was peripheral blood mononuclear cells (PBMCs), taken before the fourth cycle of nivolumab. V gene TRBV12-5 combines with J gene TRBJ2-7, with D hard to call. In DNA form, the CDR3 reads TGTGCTAGTGGTTTCAGTCGCTCCTACGAGCAGTACTTC. Its protein is CASGFSRSYEQYF.